This T cell receptor (beta chain) derives from a study of sequential checkpoint blockade in melanoma. On the study more broadly: Patients were randomized 1:1 to nivolumab-then-ipilimumab or ipilimumab-then-nivolumab first-line. Each arm's sequence ended with maintenance nivolumab.

The repertoire was sequenced with immunoSEQ multiplex PCR; TCRdb's copy has only in-frame clones and lacks some. The table has some 14,000 clones, 70% to 85% seen once. This CDR3 has 16 residues. Trimming took off 4 bases at V and 3 bases at J, with 18 bases between the two ends. CDR1 and CDR2 from the germline V gene are LNHDA and SQIVND (reference sequence). Treatment meaning: randomized to nivolumab then ipilimumab (arm A) or the reverse (arm B). PBMC sorting kept live CD3+CD8+ cells without CD19 or CD56. The genes are TRBV19 and TRBJ1-2; tentatively, D is TRBD1 (6 bases). The receptor was derived from a human donor with melanoma. The sample was CD8+ T cells sorted from blood (inferred from file names), taken from a patient given nivolumab and ipilimumab in sequence. The CDR3 sequence: CASSTNTGNHYYGYTF. The DNA of the CDR3 is TGTGCCAGTAGTACAAACACAGGGAACCACTACTATGGCTACACCTTC. Full variable domain (outside the CDR3, taken from reference TRBV19 and TRBJ1-2): DGGITQSPKYLFRKEGQNVTLSCEQNLNHDAMYWYRQDPGQGLRLIYYSQIVNDFQKGDIAEGYSVSREKKESFPLTVTSAQKNPTAFYLCASSTNTGNHYYGYTFGSGTRLTVV.